These 9 T cell receptor beta chains were sequenced from one sample in a study of CD4 T cells in relation to SARS-CoV-2 and coronaviruses. No antigen has been identified for these receptors. Assay: immunoSEQ multiplex PCR; the TCRdb copy retains only in-frame clones and omits some. The table has about 36,000 clones, about 80% seen once. The sequenced sample consisted of memory CD4+ T cells from PBMCs, cultured in vitro. These receptors all stem from an adult with COVID-19.

The rearrangement uses TRBV28 and TRBJ2-7; 7 positions agree with TRBD1. After removal of 1 base from V and 0 bases from J, the junction contained 3 bases not matched to a gene. The CDR3 totals 15 residues. Germline V gives CDR1 MDHEN, CDR2 SYDVKM. CDR3 sequence (DNA): TGTGCCAGCAGTTTATTACAGGGGAGCTCCTACGAGCAGTACTTC. It yields the protein CASSLLQGSSYEQYF.

The chain recombines TRBV7-9 with TRBJ2-1; TRBD2 matches at 7 bases. The CDR3 is 15 amino acids. The germline CDR1 and CDR2 sequences are SEHNR and FQNEAQ (reference sequence). Trimming took 8 bases from V and 0 from J; bases not matched to a gene: 7. The DNA of the CDR3 is TGTGCCAGCGGCCGGGGGGAGAGCTCCTACAATGAGCAGTTCTTC. This translates into CASGRGESSYNEQFF.

The chain couples TRBV5-5 to TRBJ1-5, with D tentatively TRBD1 (6 bases). The V gene's germline CDR1 is SGHKS and CDR2 YYEKEE (reference sequence). The CDR3 is 15 amino acids. V lost 3 bases to trimming and J lost 3 bases, with 13 bases between them. The CDR3 DNA is TGTGCCAGCAGCTGGGCGACAGGATACAATCAGCCCCAGCATTTT. As protein: CASSWATGYNQPQHF.

As DNA, the CDR3 is TGCGCCAGCTCAGGGGGCGTTCTGGGAGATACGCAGTATTTT. Residues: CASSGGVLGDTQYF. The chain carries TRBV5-1 and TRBJ2-3; 8 nucleotides align to TRBD1. The germline CDR1 and CDR2 sequences are SGHRS and YFSETQ. Trimming removed 7 bases from V and 5 bases from J; junction bases left unmatched: 9. The CDR3 is 14 residues long.

The chain carries TRBV18 and TRBJ1-4; possible D gene TRBD1, 6 bases. The length of the CDR3 is 14 residues. The germline CDR1 and CDR2 sequences are KGHSH and LQKENI. V shed 3 bases and J shed 11 bases, with 16 bases lying between them. The CDR3 sequence is CASSPTGMEWKLFF. The CDR3 nucleotides are TGTGCCAGCTCACCGACAGGAATGGAGTGGAAACTGTTTTTT.

V usage is TRBV7-2 and J usage is TRBJ2-1; TRBD1 matches 8 bases. V shed 3 bases and J 9 bases; nucleotides not matched to a gene: 4. Germline assignment: CDR1 SGHTA and CDR2 FQGNSA. This CDR3 region has 13 residues. In nucleotides, the CDR3 is TGTGCCAGCAGCTTCGGACAGGGTGGTGAGCAGTTCTTC. It translates to CASSFGQGGEQFF.

The chain has TRBV30 and TRBJ1-4, with D possibly matching TRBD1 (6 bases). The V and J ends lost 1 base and 0 bases respectively, with 9 bases between them. CDR1 and CDR2 from the germline V gene are GTSNPN and SVGIG (reference sequence). The CDR3 extends over 15 amino acids. Written as DNA, the CDR3 is TGTGCCTGGAGTGGAGGACAGACAACTAATGAAAAACTGTTTTTT. This codes for CAWSGGQTTNEKLFF.

In this sample, this clone turned up once. This chain links TRBV7-8 with TRBJ2-3; D remains ambiguous. CDR3 length: 15 amino acids. In germline, CDR1 is SGHVS, CDR2 FQNEAQ. V lost 4 bases and J lost 0, with 11 bases in between. CDR3 residues: CASSSDGASTDTQYF. As DNA, the CDR3 is TGTGCCAGCAGCTCGGACGGAGCTAGCACAGATACGCAGTATTTT. The entire variable domain, with the rest obtained from reference TRBV7-8 and TRBJ2-3, is as follows: GAGVSQSPRYKVAKRGQDVALRCDPISGHVSLFWYQQALGQGPEFLTYFQNEAQLDKSGLPSDRFFAERPEGSVSTLKIQRTQQEDSAVYLCASSSDGASTDTQYFGPGTRLTVL.

This clone was seen more than once but under ten times. The gene calls are TRBV29-1 and TRBJ2-1; D is possibly TRBD2 (5 bases). V lost 0 bases and J lost 5, with 14 bases in between. Germline assignment: CDR1 SQVTM and CDR2 ANQGSEA. This CDR3 spans 15 amino acids. The CDR3 DNA reads TGCAGCGTTGAAGATTTTCGGGATTCGAACAATGAGCAGTTCTTC. Translated, it gives CSVEDFRDSNNEQFF.